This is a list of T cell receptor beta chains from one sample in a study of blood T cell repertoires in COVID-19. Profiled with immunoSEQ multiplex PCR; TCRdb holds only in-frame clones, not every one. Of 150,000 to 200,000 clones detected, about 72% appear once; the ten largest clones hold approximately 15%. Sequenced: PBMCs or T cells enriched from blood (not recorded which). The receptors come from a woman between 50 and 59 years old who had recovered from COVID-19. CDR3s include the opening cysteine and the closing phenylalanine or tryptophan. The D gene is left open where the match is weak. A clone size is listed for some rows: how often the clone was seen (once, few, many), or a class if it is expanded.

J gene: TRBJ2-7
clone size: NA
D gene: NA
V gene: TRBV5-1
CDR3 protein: CASSLGYSYEQYF
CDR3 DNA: TGCGCCAGCAGCTTGGGCTATTCCTACGAGCAGTACTTC

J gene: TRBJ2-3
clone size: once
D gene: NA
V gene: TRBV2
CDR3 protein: CASTRQEGTDTQYF
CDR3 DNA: TGTGCCAGCACGCGACAGGAGGGCACAGATACGCAGTATTTT

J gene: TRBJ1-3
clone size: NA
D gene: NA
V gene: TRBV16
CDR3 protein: CASSRQYTVNSGNTIYF
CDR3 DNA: TGTGCCAGCAGCCGCCAATACACAGTGAACTCTGGAAACACCATATATTTT

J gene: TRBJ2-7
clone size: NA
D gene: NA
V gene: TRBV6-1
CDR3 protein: CASSDREVSYEQYF
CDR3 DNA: TGTGCCAGCAGTGACCGGGAAGTCTCCTACGAGCAGTACTTC

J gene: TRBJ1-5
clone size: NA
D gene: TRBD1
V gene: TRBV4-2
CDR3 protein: CASSHEDRVNQPQHF
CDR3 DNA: TGTGCCAGCAGCCATGAGGACAGGGTCAATCAGCCCCAGCATTTT

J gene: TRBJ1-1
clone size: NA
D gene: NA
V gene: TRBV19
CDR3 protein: CASSIRAGGYTEAFF
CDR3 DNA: TGTGCCAGTAGTATTCGAGCGGGGGGGTACACTGAAGCTTTCTTT

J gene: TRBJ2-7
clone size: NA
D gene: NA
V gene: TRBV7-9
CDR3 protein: CASSPALTVHSSYEQYF
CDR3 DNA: TGTGCCAGCAGCCCTGCGTTAACAGTACATAGCTCCTACGAGCAGTACTTC

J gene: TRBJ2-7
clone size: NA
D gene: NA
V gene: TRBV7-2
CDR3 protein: CASSQGVGSYEQYF
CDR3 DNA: TGTGCCAGCAGCCAGGGCGTCGGGTCCTACGAGCAGTACTTC

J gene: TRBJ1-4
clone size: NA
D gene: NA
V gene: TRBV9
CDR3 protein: CASSVGGNDEKLFF
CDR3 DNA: TGTGCCAGCAGCGTAGGAGGGAACGATGAAAAACTGTTTTTT

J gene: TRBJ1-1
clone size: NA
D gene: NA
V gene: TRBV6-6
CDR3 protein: CASTREGSTEAFF
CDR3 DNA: TGTGCCAGCACCAGGGAGGGGAGCACTGAAGCTTTCTTT

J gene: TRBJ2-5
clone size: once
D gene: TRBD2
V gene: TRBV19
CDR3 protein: CATSRLAGWETQYF
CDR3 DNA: TGTGCCACTTCCCGACTAGCGGGATGGGAGACCCAGTACTTC

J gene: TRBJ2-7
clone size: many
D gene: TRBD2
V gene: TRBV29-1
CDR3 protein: CSVETSGTNYEQYF
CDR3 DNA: TGCAGCGTTGAGACTAGCGGGACCAACTACGAGCAGTACTTC

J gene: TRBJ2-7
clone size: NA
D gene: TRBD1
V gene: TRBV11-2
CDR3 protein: CASSFDGTGLYEQYF
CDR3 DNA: TGTGCCAGCAGCTTCGATGGGACAGGGCTCTACGAGCAGTACTTC

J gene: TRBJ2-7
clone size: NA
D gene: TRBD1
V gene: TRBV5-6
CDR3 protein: CASNRGQPDEQYF
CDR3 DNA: TGTGCCAGCAATAGGGGACAGCCTGACGAGCAGTACTTC

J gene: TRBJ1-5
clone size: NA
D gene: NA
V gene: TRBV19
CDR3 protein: CASSKVARYSNQPQHF
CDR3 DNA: TGTGCCAGTAGTAAGGTAGCCCGATATAGCAATCAGCCCCAGCATTTT

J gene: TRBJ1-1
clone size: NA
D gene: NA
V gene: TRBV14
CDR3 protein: CASSRNALSGEAFF
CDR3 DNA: TGTGCCAGCAGCCGGAACGCCCTTTCCGGGGAAGCTTTCTTT

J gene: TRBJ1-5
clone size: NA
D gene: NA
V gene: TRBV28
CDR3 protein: CASSGQNNQPQHF
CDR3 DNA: TGTGCCAGCAGTGGACAGAATAATCAGCCCCAGCATTTT

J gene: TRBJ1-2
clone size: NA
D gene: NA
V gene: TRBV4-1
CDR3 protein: CASSQEWGSGYTF
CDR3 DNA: TGCGCCAGCAGCCAAGAGTGGGGCAGTGGCTACACCTTC

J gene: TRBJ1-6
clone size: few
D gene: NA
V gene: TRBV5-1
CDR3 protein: CASSLDPLNSPLHF
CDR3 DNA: TGCGCCAGCAGCTTGGATCCACTCAATTCACCCCTCCACTTT

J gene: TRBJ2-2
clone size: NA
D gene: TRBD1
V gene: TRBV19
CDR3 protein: CASSMNIGTGVAGELFF
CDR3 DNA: TGTGCCAGTAGTATGAATATAGGGACAGGGGTTGCCGGGGAGCTGTTTTTT

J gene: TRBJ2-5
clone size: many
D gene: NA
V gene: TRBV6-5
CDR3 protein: CASSSPGIKTQYF
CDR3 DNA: TGTGCCAGCAGTTCCCCGGGAATAAAGACCCAGTACTTC

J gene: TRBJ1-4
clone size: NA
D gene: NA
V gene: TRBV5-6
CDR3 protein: CASRPGVASNEKLFF
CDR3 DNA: TGTGCCAGCAGACCCGGAGTGGCCTCTAATGAAAAACTGTTTTTT

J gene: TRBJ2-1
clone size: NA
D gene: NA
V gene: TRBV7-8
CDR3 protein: CASSTDLGRTYNEQFF
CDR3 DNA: TGTGCCAGCAGCACCGACCTTGGGCGCACCTACAATGAGCAGTTCTTC

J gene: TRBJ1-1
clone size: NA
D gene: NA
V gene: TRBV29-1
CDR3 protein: CSVEKVGASVTEAFF
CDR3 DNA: TGCAGCGTTGAAAAGGTGGGGGCCAGCGTCACTGAAGCTTTCTTT

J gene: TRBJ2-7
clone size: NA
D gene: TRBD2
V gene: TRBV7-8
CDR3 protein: CASSLAGTSGRGHEQYF
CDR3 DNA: TGTGCCAGCAGCTTGGCCGGGACTAGCGGGAGAGGGCACGAGCAGTACTTC

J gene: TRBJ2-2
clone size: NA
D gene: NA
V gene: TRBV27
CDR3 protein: CASSRGTGELFF
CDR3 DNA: TGTGCCAGCAGCCGGGGGACCGGGGAGCTGTTTTTT

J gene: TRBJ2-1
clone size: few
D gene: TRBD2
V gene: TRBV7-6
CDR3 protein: CASSLLLAGVGPYNEQFF
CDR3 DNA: TGTGCCAGCAGCCTACTACTAGCGGGAGTAGGTCCCTACAATGAGCAGTTCTTC

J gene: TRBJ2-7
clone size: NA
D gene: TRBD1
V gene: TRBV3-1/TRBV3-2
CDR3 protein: CASSQAGQGEQYF
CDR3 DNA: TGTGCCAGCAGCCAAGCGGGACAGGGTGAGCAGTACTTC

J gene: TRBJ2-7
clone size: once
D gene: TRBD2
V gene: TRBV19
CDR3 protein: CASRPTSVIAEQYF
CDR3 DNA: TGTGCCAGTAGGCCAACTAGCGTCATTGCCGAGCAGTACTTC

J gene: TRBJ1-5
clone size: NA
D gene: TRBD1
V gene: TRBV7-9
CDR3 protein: CASSSTGGNQPQHF
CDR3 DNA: TGTGCCAGCAGCTCGACAGGGGGCAATCAGCCCCAGCATTTT

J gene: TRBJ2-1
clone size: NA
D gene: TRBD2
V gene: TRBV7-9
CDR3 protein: CASRGERGPYNEQFF
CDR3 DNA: TGTGCCAGCCGAGGAGAGCGGGGGCCCTACAATGAGCAGTTCTTC

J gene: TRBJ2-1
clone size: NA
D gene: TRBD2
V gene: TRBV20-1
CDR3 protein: CSASDRGRADEQFF
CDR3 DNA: TGCAGTGCTAGTGATCGCGGGAGGGCCGATGAGCAGTTCTTC

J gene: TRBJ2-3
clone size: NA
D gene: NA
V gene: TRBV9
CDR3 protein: CASSVRPLSPQYF
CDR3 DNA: TGTGCCAGCAGCGTGCGGCCCCTGAGTCCGCAGTATTTT

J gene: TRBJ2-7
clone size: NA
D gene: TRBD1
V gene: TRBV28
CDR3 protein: CASSQGTESYEQYF
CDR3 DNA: TGTGCATCCTCACAGGGGACAGAGTCCTACGAGCAGTACTTC

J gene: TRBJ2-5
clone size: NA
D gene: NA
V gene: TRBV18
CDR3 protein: CASSPGALQETQYF
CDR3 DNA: TGTGCCAGCTCACCCGGAGCCCTCCAAGAGACCCAGTACTTC

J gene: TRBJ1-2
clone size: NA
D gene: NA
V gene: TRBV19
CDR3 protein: CASTSTLVGGRDGYTF
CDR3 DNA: TGTGCCAGTACCTCAACCTTGGTGGGGGGGCGCGATGGCTACACCTTC

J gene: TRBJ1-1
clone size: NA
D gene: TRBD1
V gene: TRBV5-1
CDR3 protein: CASSILLSGTANTEAFF
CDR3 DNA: TGCGCCAGCAGTATTCTTTTGTCCGGGACAGCCAACACTGAAGCTTTCTTT

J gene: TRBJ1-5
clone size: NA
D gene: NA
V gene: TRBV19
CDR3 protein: CASSILPSTGQRQPQHF
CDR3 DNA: TGTGCCAGTAGTATACTCCCATCAACCGGACAGAGGCAGCCCCAGCATTTT

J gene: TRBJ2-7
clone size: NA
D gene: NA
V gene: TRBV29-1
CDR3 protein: CSVENQKYEQYF
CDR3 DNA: TGCAGCGTTGAAAATCAGAAGTACGAGCAGTACTTC

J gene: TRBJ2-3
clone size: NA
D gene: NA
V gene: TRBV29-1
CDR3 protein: CSVEGRTRISTDTQYF
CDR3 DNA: TGCAGCGTTGAAGGGAGGACTCGGATTAGCACAGATACGCAGTATTTT

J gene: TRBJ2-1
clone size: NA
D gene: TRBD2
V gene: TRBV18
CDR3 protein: CASSPPFSGLSYNEQFF
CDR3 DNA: TGTGCCAGCTCACCACCGTTTAGCGGGCTCTCCTACAATGAGCAGTTCTTC

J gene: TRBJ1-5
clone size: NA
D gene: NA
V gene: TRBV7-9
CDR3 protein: CASSSQTGNQPQHF
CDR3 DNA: TGTGCCAGCAGCTCTCAGACGGGGAATCAGCCCCAGCATTTT

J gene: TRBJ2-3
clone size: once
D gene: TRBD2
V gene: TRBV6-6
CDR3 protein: CATDNPGLAGSDTQYF
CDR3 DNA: TGTGCCACCGATAACCCGGGACTAGCGGGATCAGATACGCAGTATTTT

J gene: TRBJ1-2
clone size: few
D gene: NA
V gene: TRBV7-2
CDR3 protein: CASSLETFGYTF
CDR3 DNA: TGTGCCAGCAGCTTAGAAACTTTTGGCTACACCTTC

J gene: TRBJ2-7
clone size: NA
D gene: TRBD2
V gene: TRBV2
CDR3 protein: CASSVGTSDYEQYF
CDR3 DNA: TGTGCCAGCAGTGTGGGGACTAGCGACTACGAGCAGTACTTC

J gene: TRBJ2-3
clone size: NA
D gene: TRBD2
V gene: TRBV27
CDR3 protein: CASSPVTSYEDTQYF
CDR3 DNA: TGTGCCAGCAGTCCTGTGACTAGCTACGAAGATACGCAGTATTTT